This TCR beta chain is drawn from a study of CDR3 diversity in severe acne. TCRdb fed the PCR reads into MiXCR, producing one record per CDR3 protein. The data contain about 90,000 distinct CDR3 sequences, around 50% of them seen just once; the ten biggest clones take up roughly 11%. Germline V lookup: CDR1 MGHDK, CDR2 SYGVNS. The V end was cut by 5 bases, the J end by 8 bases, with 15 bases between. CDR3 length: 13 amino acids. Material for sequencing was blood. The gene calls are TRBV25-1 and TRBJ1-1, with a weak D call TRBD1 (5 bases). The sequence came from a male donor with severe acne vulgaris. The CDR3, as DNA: TGTGCCAGCAGTTTAATGTCCTGGACAGAAGCTTTCTTT. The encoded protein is CASSLMSWTEAFF.